The entry below gives a single TCR beta chain sequence along with its context. Measured with immunoSEQ multiplex PCR; TCRdb has only the in-frame clones, and not every one. The sample records roughly 180,000 clones, roughly 84% being singletons. The data are from a study of blood T cell repertoires in COVID-19. With 4 bases clipped from V and 11 bases from J, the junction kept 7 bases outside the gene matches. Looked up from germline, CDR1 is MDHEN and CDR2 is SYDVKM. The CDR3 runs to 15 residues. The clonotype originates from a woman of 80 years or more with active or convalescent COVID-19. Sequencing used peripheral blood. The V gene is TRBV28, the J gene TRBJ1-6, with 11 positions matching TRBD1. The CDR3 sequence is CASSWAGTGGPPLHF. CDR3 DNA sequence: TGTGCCAGCAGTTGGGCCGGGACAGGGGGACCACCCCTCCACTTT.